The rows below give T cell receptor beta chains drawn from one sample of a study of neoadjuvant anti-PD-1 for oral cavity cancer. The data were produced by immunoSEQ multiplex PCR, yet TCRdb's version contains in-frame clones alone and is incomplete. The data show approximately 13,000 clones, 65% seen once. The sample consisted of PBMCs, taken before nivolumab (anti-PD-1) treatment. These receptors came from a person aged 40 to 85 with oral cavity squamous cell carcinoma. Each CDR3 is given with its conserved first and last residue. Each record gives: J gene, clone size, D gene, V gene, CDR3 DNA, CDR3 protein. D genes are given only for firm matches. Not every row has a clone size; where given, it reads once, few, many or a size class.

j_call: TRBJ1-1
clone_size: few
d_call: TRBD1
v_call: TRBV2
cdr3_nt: TGTGCCAGGGGACAGGGGAACACTGAAGCTTTCTTT
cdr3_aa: CARGQGNTEAFF

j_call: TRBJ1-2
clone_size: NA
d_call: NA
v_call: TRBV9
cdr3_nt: TGTGCCAGCAGCCCACCACAGGGACTCAACTATGGCTACACCTTC
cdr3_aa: CASSPPQGLNYGYTF

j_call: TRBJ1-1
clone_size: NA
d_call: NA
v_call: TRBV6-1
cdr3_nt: TGTGCCAGCAGTGAACCCGGGACGCCGGCAACTGAAGCTTTCTTT
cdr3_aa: CASSEPGTPATEAFF

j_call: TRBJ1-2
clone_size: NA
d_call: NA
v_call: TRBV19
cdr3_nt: TGTGCCAGTAGTACGTCCGGTACGGGTTATGGCTACACCTTC
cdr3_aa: CASSTSGTGYGYTF

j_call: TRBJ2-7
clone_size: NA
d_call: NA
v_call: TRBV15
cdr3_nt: TGTGCCACCAGTAGAGATTGGGGCGGAAACTACGAGCAGTACTTC
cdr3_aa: CATSRDWGGNYEQYF

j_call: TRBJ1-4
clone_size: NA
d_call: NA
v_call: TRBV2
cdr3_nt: TGTGCCAGCAGTGCATTTGTAGGGTGGGATGAAAAACTGTTTTTT
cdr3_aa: CASSAFVGWDEKLFF

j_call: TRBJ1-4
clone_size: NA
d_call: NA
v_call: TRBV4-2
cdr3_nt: TGTGCCAGCAGCCAGGAGGACCTCCAAAAACTGTTTTTT
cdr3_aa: CASSQEDLQKLFF

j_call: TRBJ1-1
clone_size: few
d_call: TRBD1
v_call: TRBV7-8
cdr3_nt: TGTGCCAGCAGCTTGACAGGGGACCAGAACACTGAAGCTTTCTTT
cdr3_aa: CASSLTGDQNTEAFF

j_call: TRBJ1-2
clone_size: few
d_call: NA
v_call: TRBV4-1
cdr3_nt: TGCGCCAGCAGCCCCGGGCAGGGTACGAACTATGGCTACACCTTC
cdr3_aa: CASSPGQGTNYGYTF

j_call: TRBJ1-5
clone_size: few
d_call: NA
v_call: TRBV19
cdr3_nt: TGTGCCTCCCTGCGTCGGGGAGAGGGCAATCAGCCCCAGCATTTT
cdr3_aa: CASLRRGEGNQPQHF

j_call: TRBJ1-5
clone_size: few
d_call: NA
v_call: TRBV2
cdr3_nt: TGTGCCACAAAGGAGGTGAGCAATCAGCCCCAGCATTTT
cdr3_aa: CATKEVSNQPQHF

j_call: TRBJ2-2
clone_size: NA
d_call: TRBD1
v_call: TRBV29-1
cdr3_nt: TGCAGCGCACAGGGGTGGGACACCGGGGAGCTGTTTTTT
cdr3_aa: CSAQGWDTGELFF

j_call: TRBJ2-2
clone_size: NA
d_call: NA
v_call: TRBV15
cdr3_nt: TGTGCCACTCAGGGTGGCACCGGGGAGCTGTTTTTT
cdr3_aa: CATQGGTGELFF

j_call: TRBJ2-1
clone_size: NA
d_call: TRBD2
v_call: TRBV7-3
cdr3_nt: TGTGCCAGCAGCTTAGGAGGGAGGGCCGGTGATGAGCAGTTCTTC
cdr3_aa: CASSLGGRAGDEQFF

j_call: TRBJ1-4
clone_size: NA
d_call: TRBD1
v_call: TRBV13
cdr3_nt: TGTGCCAGCAGCTTTCGGGACAGCCTGGCCTTAAATGAAAAACTGTTTTTT
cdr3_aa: CASSFRDSLALNEKLFF

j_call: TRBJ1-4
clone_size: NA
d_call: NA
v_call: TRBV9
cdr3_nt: TGTGCCAGCAGCGTAGGGGGGGATAAAATAGAAAAACTGTTTTTT
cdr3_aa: CASSVGGDKIEKLFF

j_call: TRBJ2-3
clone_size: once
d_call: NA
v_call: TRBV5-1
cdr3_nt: TGCGCCAGCAGCTTGGGGAGTTTCGGGCCAGATACGCAGTATTTT
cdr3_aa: CASSLGSFGPDTQYF

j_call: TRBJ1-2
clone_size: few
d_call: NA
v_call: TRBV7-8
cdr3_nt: TGTGCCAGCAGCTTAGAGGGTACGGGTGTATATGGCTACACCTTC
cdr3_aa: CASSLEGTGVYGYTF

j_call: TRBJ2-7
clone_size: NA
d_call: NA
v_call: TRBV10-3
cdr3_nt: TGTGCCATCAGTAACACAGGTTACGAGCAGTACTTC
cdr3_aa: CAISNTGYEQYF

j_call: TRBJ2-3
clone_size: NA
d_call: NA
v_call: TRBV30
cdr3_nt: TGTGCCTGGAGCCACAGGGAATGGGATACGCAGTATTTT
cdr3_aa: CAWSHREWDTQYF

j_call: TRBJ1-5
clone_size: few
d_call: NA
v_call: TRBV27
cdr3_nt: TGTGCCAGCAGAATCCAGGGAGGCGGCAATCAGCCCCAGCATTTT
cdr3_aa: CASRIQGGGNQPQHF

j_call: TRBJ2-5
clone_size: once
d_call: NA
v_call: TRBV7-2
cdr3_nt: TGTGCCAGCAGCTTAGCGGGGGTACGGGAGACCCAGTACTTC
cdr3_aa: CASSLAGVRETQYF

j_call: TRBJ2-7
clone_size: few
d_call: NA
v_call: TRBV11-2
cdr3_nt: TGTGCCAGCAGCTTAGTCCCCGTCCGGGGTTACGAGCAGTACTTC
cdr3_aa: CASSLVPVRGYEQYF

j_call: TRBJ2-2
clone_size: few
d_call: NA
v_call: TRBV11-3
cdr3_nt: TGTGCCAGCAGCGGGCAGGGTACCGGGGAGCTGTTTTTT
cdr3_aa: CASSGQGTGELFF

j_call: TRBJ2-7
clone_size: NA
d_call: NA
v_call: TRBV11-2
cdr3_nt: TGTGCCAGCAGCTTAGACCCCCCCGGTGGGTACGAGCAGTACTTC
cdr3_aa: CASSLDPPGGYEQYF

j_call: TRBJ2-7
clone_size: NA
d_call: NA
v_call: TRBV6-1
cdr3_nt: TGTGCCAGCAGTGGGGCCTACGAGCAGTACTTC
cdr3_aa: CASSGAYEQYF

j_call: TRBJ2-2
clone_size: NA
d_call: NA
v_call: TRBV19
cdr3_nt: TGTGCCAGTAAACCAGGCCTGAACACCGGGGAGCTGTTTTTT
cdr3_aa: CASKPGLNTGELFF

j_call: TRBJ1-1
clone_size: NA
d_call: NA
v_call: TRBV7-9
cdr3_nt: TGTGCCAGCAGCTTAGGACAGCCCTCCTTGAACACTGAAGCTTTCTTT
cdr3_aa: CASSLGQPSLNTEAFF

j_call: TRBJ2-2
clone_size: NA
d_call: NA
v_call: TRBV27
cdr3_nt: TGTGCCAGCAGTTTACCGCCGAACACCGGGGAGCTGTTTTTT
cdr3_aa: CASSLPPNTGELFF

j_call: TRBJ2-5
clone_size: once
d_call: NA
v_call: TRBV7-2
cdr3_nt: TGTGCCAGCAGCTCCCCACGGGGACAAGAGACCCAGTACTTC
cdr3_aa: CASSSPRGQETQYF

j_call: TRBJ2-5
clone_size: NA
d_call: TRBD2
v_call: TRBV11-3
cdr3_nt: TGTGCCAGCAGCTTAAGTGGTAGCGGGCTGGAGACCCAGTACTTC
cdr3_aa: CASSLSGSGLETQYF

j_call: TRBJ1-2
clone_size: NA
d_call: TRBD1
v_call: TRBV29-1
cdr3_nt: TGCAGCGTTGAGGACAGGTCTTCTTCTCCGGGGGGCTACACCTTC
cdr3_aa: CSVEDRSSSPGGYTF

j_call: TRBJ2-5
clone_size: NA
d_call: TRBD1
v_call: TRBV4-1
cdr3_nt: TGCGCCAGCAGCCGCCTCAGGGGGATTGGGGAGACCCAGTACTTC
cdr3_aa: CASSRLRGIGETQYF